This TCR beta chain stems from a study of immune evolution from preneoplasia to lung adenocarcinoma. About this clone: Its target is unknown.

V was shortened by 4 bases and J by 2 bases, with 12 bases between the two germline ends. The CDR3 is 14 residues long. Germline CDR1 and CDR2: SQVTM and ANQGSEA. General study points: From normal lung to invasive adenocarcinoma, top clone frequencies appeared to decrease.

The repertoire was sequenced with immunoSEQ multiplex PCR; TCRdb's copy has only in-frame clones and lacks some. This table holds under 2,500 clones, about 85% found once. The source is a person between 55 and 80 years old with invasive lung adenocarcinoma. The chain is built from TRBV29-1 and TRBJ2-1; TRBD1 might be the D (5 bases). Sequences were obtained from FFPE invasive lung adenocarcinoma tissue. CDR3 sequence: CSVVPGSPYNEQFF. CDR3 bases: TGCAGCGTTGTGCCAGGGTCACCCTACAATGAGCAGTTCTTC.